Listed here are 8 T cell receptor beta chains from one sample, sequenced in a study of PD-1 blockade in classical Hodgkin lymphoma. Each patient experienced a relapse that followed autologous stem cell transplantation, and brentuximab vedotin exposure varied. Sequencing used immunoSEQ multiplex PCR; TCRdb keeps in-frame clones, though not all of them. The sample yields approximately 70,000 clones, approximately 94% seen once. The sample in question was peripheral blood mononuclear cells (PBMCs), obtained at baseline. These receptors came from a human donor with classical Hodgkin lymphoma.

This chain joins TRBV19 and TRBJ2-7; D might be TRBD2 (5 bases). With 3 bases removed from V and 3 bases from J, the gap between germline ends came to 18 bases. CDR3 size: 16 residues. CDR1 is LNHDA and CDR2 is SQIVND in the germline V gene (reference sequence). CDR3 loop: CASSIPLLRRIYEQYF. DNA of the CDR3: TGTGCCAGTAGTATCCCACTCCTCCGGAGGATCTACGAGCAGTACTTC. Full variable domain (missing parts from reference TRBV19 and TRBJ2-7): DGGITQSPKYLFRKEGQNVTLSCEQNLNHDAMYWYRQDPGQGLRLIYYSQIVNDFQKGDIAEGYSVSREKKESFPLTVTSAQKNPTAFYLCASSIPLLRRIYEQYFGPGTRLTVT.

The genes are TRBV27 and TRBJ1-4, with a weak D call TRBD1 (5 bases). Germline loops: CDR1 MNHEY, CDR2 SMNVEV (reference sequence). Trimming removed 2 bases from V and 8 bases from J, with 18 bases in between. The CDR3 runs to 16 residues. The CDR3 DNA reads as TGTGCCAGCAGTTTACTCGGGACGGGGATCGAGGAAAAACTGTTTTTT. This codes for CASSLLGTGIEEKLFF.

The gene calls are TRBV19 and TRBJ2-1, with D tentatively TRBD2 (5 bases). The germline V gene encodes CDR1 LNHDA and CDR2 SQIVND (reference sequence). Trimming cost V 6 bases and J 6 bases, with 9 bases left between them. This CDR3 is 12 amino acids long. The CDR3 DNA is TGTGCCAGTAGATTGGGAGTCAATGAGCAGTTCTTC. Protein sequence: CASRLGVNEQFF.

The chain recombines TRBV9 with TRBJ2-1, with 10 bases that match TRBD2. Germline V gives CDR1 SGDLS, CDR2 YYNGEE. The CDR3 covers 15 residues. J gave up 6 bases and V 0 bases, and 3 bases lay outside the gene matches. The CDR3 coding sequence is TGTGCCAGCAGCGTAGTTGGACTAGCGGCCAATGAGCAGTTCTTC. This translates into CASSVVGLAANEQFF.

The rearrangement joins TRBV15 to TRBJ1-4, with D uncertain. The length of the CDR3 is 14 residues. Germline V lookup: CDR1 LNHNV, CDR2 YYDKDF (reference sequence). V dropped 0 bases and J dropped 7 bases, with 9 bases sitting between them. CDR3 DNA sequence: TGTGCCACCAGCAGAGATCTTGGTACTGAAAAACTGTTTTTT. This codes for CATSRDLGTEKLFF.

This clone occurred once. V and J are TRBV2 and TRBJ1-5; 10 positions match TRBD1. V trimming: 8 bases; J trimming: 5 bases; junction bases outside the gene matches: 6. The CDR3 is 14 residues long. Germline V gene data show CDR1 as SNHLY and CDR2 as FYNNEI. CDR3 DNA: TGTGCCAGCCGGGACAGGGGAGGGTATCAGCCCCAGCATTTT. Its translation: CASRDRGGYQPQHF.

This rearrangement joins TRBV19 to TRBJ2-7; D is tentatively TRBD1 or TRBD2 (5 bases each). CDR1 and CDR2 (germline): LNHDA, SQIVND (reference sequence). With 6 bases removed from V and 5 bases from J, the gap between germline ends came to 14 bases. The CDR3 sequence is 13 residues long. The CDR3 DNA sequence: TGTGCCAGTAGGCCAGATTGGGGGAACGAGCAGTACTTC. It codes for CASRPDWGNEQYF.

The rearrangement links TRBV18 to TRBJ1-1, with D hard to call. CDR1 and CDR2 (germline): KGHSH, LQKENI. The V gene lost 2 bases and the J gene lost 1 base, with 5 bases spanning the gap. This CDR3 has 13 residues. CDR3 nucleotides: TGTGCCAGCTCACCAGGACGGAACACTGAAGCTTTCTTT. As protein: CASSPGRNTEAFF.